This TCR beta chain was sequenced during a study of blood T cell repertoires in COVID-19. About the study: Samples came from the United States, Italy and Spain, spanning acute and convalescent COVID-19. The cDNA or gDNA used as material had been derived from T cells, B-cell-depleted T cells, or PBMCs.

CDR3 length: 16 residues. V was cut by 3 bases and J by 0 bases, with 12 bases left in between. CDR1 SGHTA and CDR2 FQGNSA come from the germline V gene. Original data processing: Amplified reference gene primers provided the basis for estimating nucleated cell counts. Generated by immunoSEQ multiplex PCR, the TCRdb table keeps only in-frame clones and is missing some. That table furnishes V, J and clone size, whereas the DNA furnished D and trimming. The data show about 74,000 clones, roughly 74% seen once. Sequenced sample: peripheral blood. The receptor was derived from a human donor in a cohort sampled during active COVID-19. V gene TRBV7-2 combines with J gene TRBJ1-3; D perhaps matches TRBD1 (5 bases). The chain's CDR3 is CASSLMGGSSGNTIYF. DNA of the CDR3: TGTGCCAGCAGCTTGATGGGGGGATCCTCTGGAAACACCATATATTTT.